The rows below give T cell receptor beta chains drawn from one sample of a study of blood T cell repertoires in COVID-19. The table came from immunoSEQ multiplex PCR; TCRdb's copy has only in-frame clones and leaves some out. The data contain 68,000 or so clones, approximately 88% of them seen just once; the ten biggest clones take up about 2.4%. Specimen: peripheral blood. The receptors were sampled from a human donor in a cohort sampled during active COVID-19. The CDR3 runs from the conserved cysteine through the conserved F or W. A D gene is named only where the DNA matches it firmly. Clone size is stated in some rows and not others, as once, few, many or a class when expanded.

cdr3_nt: TGCAGCGCCGAAGTGGCGGCCGACACCGGGGAGCTGTTTTTT
cdr3_aa: CSAEVAADTGELFF
cdr3_length: 14
j_call: TRBJ2-2
clone_size: -
d_call: -
v_call: TRBV29-1

cdr3_nt: TGTGCCTGGAGTAGGGCTAGCGGGGGTAGCACAGATACGCAGTATTTT
cdr3_aa: CAWSRASGGSTDTQYF
cdr3_length: 16
j_call: TRBJ2-3
clone_size: once
d_call: TRBD2
v_call: TRBV30

cdr3_nt: TGTGCCAGCAGACCCAGGGGCGGGGAGCTGTTTTTT
cdr3_aa: CASRPRGGELFF
cdr3_length: 12
j_call: TRBJ2-2
clone_size: once
d_call: -
v_call: TRBV6-5

cdr3_nt: TGTGCCAGCAGTTTATCGGGGCAGGCCTACGAGCAGTACTTC
cdr3_aa: CASSLSGQAYEQYF
cdr3_length: 14
j_call: TRBJ2-7
clone_size: once
d_call: -
v_call: TRBV27

cdr3_nt: TGTGCCAGTAGTGCATTACCGGGACAGGGATATAGCAATCAGCCCCAGCATTTT
cdr3_aa: CASSALPGQGYSNQPQHF
cdr3_length: 18
j_call: TRBJ1-5
clone_size: few
d_call: TRBD1
v_call: TRBV19

cdr3_nt: TGTGCCAGCAGCAGGACAGGGGGGAGCACCGGGGAGCTGTTTTTT
cdr3_aa: CASSRTGGSTGELFF
cdr3_length: 15
j_call: TRBJ2-2
clone_size: -
d_call: TRBD1
v_call: TRBV7-6

cdr3_nt: TGTGCCAGCAGCTTAACGGCAGAGGGTAGCTACGAGCAGTACTTC
cdr3_aa: CASSLTAEGSYEQYF
cdr3_length: 15
j_call: TRBJ2-7
clone_size: -
d_call: -
v_call: TRBV7-2

cdr3_nt: TGTGCCTGGAGCACACAGGGGGGGGAGACCCAGTACTTC
cdr3_aa: CAWSTQGGETQYF
cdr3_length: 13
j_call: TRBJ2-5
clone_size: -
d_call: -
v_call: TRBV30

cdr3_nt: TGTGCCAGCAGCGTAGCTGGACAGAAAAACTATGGCTACACCTTC
cdr3_aa: CASSVAGQKNYGYTF
cdr3_length: 15
j_call: TRBJ1-2
clone_size: -
d_call: -
v_call: TRBV9

cdr3_nt: TGTGCCAGCAGGCTGCAGGGGGCTGGGAGTACTGAAGCTTTCTTT
cdr3_aa: CASRLQGAGSTEAFF
cdr3_length: 15
j_call: TRBJ1-1
clone_size: once
d_call: TRBD1
v_call: TRBV11-1

cdr3_nt: TGTGCCAGCAGCCAAGATTGGGGAGAGGGCTCCTACAATGAGCAGTTCTTC
cdr3_aa: CASSQDWGEGSYNEQFF
cdr3_length: 17
j_call: TRBJ2-1
clone_size: few
d_call: -
v_call: TRBV3-1/TRBV3-2

cdr3_nt: TGTGCCAGCAGTTTGAACATCCTCAATGAGCAGTTCTTC
cdr3_aa: CASSLNILNEQFF
cdr3_length: 13
j_call: TRBJ2-1
clone_size: -
d_call: -
v_call: TRBV27

cdr3_nt: TGTGCCAGCAGTTTCCCCCGGGACAGGGGTCTCCTTGGAAACACCATATATTTT
cdr3_aa: CASSFPRDRGLLGNTIYF
cdr3_length: 18
j_call: TRBJ1-3
clone_size: -
d_call: TRBD1
v_call: TRBV28

cdr3_nt: TGTGCCAGCACCTGGGGGGAGGGCAATACAGGGGGCGAGGCTTTCTTT
cdr3_aa: CASTWGEGNTGGEAFF
cdr3_length: 16
j_call: TRBJ1-1
clone_size: -
d_call: TRBD1
v_call: TRBV6-6

cdr3_nt: TGTGCCAGCAGTGAACGATGGGGGGTCTACGATGAGCAGTTCTTC
cdr3_aa: CASSERWGVYDEQFF
cdr3_length: 15
j_call: TRBJ2-1
clone_size: -
d_call: -
v_call: TRBV6-1

cdr3_nt: TGCGCCAGCAGCTTTCGAGGGGGTGCAGGGATAGAGACCCAGTACTTC
cdr3_aa: CASSFRGGAGIETQYF
cdr3_length: 16
j_call: TRBJ2-5
clone_size: once
d_call: -
v_call: TRBV5-1

cdr3_nt: TGTGCCAGCGCTCTCCCCGCCCCAGGGCTTGGAAACACCATATATTTT
cdr3_aa: CASALPAPGLGNTIYF
cdr3_length: 16
j_call: TRBJ1-3
clone_size: -
d_call: -
v_call: TRBV28

cdr3_nt: TGTGCCAGCAGCGCGGACAGGGATGGCTACACCTTC
cdr3_aa: CASSADRDGYTF
cdr3_length: 12
j_call: TRBJ1-2
clone_size: -
d_call: TRBD1
v_call: TRBV28

cdr3_nt: TGCGCCAGCAGCGGGGGCGAAAACACCATATATTTT
cdr3_aa: CASSGGENTIYF
cdr3_length: 12
j_call: TRBJ1-3
clone_size: -
d_call: -
v_call: TRBV5-1

cdr3_nt: TGTGCCAGCAGTGACGGAGCTAACTATGGCTACACCTTC
cdr3_aa: CASSDGANYGYTF
cdr3_length: 13
j_call: TRBJ1-2
clone_size: few
d_call: -
v_call: TRBV6-1

cdr3_nt: TGTGCCAGCAGCGAGTCCTTTAAGAGCTCCTACAATGAGCAGTTCTTC
cdr3_aa: CASSESFKSSYNEQFF
cdr3_length: 16
j_call: TRBJ2-1
clone_size: -
d_call: -
v_call: TRBV25-1

cdr3_nt: TGTGCCAGCAGTTACCAGGGGCGCGGCTATGGCTACACCTTC
cdr3_aa: CASSYQGRGYGYTF
cdr3_length: 14
j_call: TRBJ1-2
clone_size: -
d_call: -
v_call: TRBV6-5

cdr3_nt: TGTGCCAGTAAAGGCAGGGCTAGCGGGAGGTATGAGCAGTACTTC
cdr3_aa: CASKGRASGRYEQYF
cdr3_length: 15
j_call: TRBJ2-7
clone_size: once
d_call: TRBD2
v_call: TRBV2

cdr3_nt: TGTGCCAGCAGTCCTACAGGGGGCTATGGCTACACCTTC
cdr3_aa: CASSPTGGYGYTF
cdr3_length: 13
j_call: TRBJ1-2
clone_size: -
d_call: TRBD1
v_call: TRBV6-4

cdr3_nt: TGTGCCAGCAGAATACAGGCGAACACCGGGGAGCTGTTTTTT
cdr3_aa: CASRIQANTGELFF
cdr3_length: 14
j_call: TRBJ2-2
clone_size: -
d_call: -
v_call: TRBV6-5

cdr3_nt: TGTGCCAGCAGCTTCCAGCGAGATACGCAGTATTTT
cdr3_aa: CASSFQRDTQYF
cdr3_length: 12
j_call: TRBJ2-3
clone_size: -
d_call: -
v_call: TRBV7-9

cdr3_nt: TGTGCCAGCAGCCAAGGGCTGCTAGCGGGAGTAGGGGAGACCCAGTACTTC
cdr3_aa: CASSQGLLAGVGETQYF
cdr3_length: 17
j_call: TRBJ2-5
clone_size: few
d_call: TRBD2
v_call: TRBV4-2

cdr3_nt: TGTGCCAGCAGCGACAACACAGGGGCTAATGAAAAACTGTTTTTT
cdr3_aa: CASSDNTGANEKLFF
cdr3_length: 15
j_call: TRBJ1-4
clone_size: -
d_call: TRBD1
v_call: TRBV9